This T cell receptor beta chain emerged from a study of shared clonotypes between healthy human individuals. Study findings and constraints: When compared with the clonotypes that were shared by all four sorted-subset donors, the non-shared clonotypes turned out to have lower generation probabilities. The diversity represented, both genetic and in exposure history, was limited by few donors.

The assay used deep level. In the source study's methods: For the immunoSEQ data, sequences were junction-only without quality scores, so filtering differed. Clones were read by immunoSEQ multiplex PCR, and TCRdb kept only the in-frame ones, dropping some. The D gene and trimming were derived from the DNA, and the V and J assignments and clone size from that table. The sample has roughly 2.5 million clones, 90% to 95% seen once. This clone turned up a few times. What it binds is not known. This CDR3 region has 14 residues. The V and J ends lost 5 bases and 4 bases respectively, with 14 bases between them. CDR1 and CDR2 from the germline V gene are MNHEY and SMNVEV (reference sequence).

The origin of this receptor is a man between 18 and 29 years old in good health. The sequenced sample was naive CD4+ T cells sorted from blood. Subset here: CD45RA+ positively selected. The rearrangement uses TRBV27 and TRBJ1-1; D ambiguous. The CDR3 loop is CASSRSDGVTEAFF. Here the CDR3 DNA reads TGTGCCAGCAGTCGGTCAGACGGAGTCACTGAAGCTTTCTTT.